This section outlines one TCR beta chain sequence together with its context. As yet, its antigen is unknown. The sample is drawn from a study of OX40 agonist ivuxolimab in advanced cancers. Overall study context: An anti-OX40 (CD134) antibody with agonistic activity, ivuxolimab, was administered to patients. General study results and limits: Some nonresponders also had low normalized T-cell clonal expansion. More expanded clones were seen, on average, in CD8+ T cells than in CD4+. At 0.1 to 3.0 mg/kg and by week 6, CD4+ and CD8+ T cells in the blood had expanded clonally.

The method was immunoSEQ multiplex PCR; TCRdb's version includes in-frame clones alone and lacks a portion of them. The repertoire holds about 99,000 clones, with more than 95% as singletons. The ends were cut back, 2 bases at V and 4 bases at J, with 18 bases in the middle. The CDR3 is made up of 17 amino acids. Germline V gene data show CDR1 as MNHEY and CDR2 as SMNVEV (reference sequence). The receptor was derived from an adult with an advanced solid tumor such as melanoma, head and neck, liver or kidney cancer. The source material was CD4+ or CD8+ T cells sorted from blood, sampled in a trial of the OX40 agonist ivuxolimab. The rearrangement uses TRBV27 and TRBJ2-1; D unresolved. DNA of the CDR3: TGTGCCAGCAGTTTAAATAGGGTTTCCTCGATATACAATGAGCAGTTCTTC. Translated, it gives CASSLNRVSSIYNEQFF.